Below, 9 T cell receptor beta chains from the same sample are listed, as sequenced in a study of T cells in women clearing cervical HPV infection. Clones were read by immunoSEQ multiplex PCR, and TCRdb kept only the in-frame ones, dropping some. This sample's table has about 30,000 clones. Specimen: blood buffy coat. The receptors were gathered from a woman between 18 and 69 years old with a cervical HPV16 infection that either progressed to CIN3+ or cleared (not recorded which).

Regarding this clone: The sequence runs out 3 residues before the end of the CDR3; the remainder is reconstructed from the germline J gene. V and J are TRBV5-1 and TRBJ1-1; 11 nucleotides agree with TRBD1. The CDR3 totals 15 residues. V was pared by 0 bases and J by 4 bases, with 2 bases of the junction left unmatched. Germline V lookup: CDR1 SGHRS, CDR2 YFSETQ. CDR3: CASSLAGTGGTEAFF. The CDR3 DNA, read in part, is TGCGCCAGCAGCTTGGCCGGGACAGGGGGCACTGAA.

On this clone: The read gets to within 3 residues of the CDR3 end, and the germline J gene fills in the rest. The chain combines TRBV6-2 or TRBV6-3 with TRBJ1-5; D ambiguous. This CDR3 is 14 amino acids long. Trimming left V 1 base short and J 2 bases short, with 6 bases between. Germline CDR1 and CDR2: MNHEY and SVGEGT. CDR3 in amino acids: CASSYYYGNQPQHF. The covered CDR3 bases are TGTGCCAGCAGTTACTACTACGGCAATCAGCCC.

CDR3 DNA (partial): TGTGCCAGTAGCCCAGGGGGCAGGAACACTGAA. Protein: CASSPGGRNTE. The full CDR3 sequence reads CASSPGGRNTEAFF. The rearrangement uses TRBV19 and TRBJ1-1; 8 positions match TRBD1. The sequence runs out 3 residues before the end of the CDR3; the remainder is reconstructed from the germline J gene. With V trimmed by 6 bases and J by 1 base, 4 bases remained unmatched. The CDR3 sequence is 14 residues long. The germline V gene has CDR1 LNHDA and CDR2 SQIVND (reference sequence).

Comments on this clone: Read coverage stops 3 residues before the CDR3 terminus; the germline J gene supplies the remainder. The J gene is TRBJ2-1, the V gene TRBV6-2 or TRBV6-3, with 7 bases fitting TRBD2. Germline V gene data show CDR1 as MNHEY and CDR2 as SVGEGT. V lost 3 bases, J lost 6 bases, and 5 bases stayed unmatched. This CDR3 is built from 14 residues. CDR3: CASSYTSAGNEQFF. The DNA read from the CDR3 is TGTGCCAGCAGTTATACTAGCGCTGGCAATGAG.

Concerning this clone: The read halts 3 residues ahead of the CDR3 end, with the missing end drawn from the germline J gene. V and J are TRBV7-3 and TRBJ2-7; 7 bases line up with TRBD2. CDR1 is SGHTA, CDR2 FQGTGA, per germline. The length of the CDR3 is 14 residues. V was clipped by 5 bases and J by 3 bases; unmatched bases: 7. The CDR3 protein is CASSVGGGSYEQYF. Incomplete CDR3 DNA: TGTGCCAGCAGCGTGGGTGGCGGGAGCTACGAG.

As for this clone: The sequenced fragment ends 3 residues before the CDR3 boundary, so the rest is inferred from the germline J gene. The chain has TRBV2 and TRBJ2-1; D is perhaps TRBD2 (7 bases). CDR1 and CDR2 from the germline V gene are SNHLY and FYNNEI. V gave up 7 bases and J gave up 9 bases, with 22 bases separating them. This CDR3 has 15 residues. The covered CDR3 bases are TGTGCCAGCACGGGGGGCCCCCGGGAGTTGACTGAG. Residues: CASTGGPRELTE. The complete CDR3 reads CASTGGPRELTEQFF.

Points on this clone: The sequence runs out 3 residues before the end of the CDR3; the remainder is reconstructed from the germline J gene. V gene TRBV20-1 combines with J gene TRBJ2-3; 9 positions agree with TRBD2. Germline CDR1 is DFQATT and CDR2 is SNEGSKA (reference sequence). The trim removed 0 bases at V and 8 bases at J, leaving 9 bases unmatched. The CDR3 runs to 15 residues. Incomplete CDR3 DNA: TGCAGTGCTAGAGATGGAGTAGCGGGAGTTTCTACG. It codes for CSARDGVAGVST. The full-length CDR3 reads as CSARDGVAGVSTQYF.

As regards this clone: The observed sequence ends 3 residues before the CDR3 terminus, with the missing tail filled in from the germline J gene. The J gene is TRBJ2-2, the V gene TRBV10-3; 8 bases fit TRBD1. The CDR3 is 16 amino acids. V lost 0 bases, J lost 2 bases, and 2 bases stayed unmatched. Germline V gene sequence: CDR1 ENHRY, CDR2 SYGVKD. The covered CDR3 bases are TGTGCCATCAGTGAGTCGGGGACAGGCAACACCGGGGAG. Translating gives CAISESGTGNTGE. The whole CDR3 sequence is CAISESGTGNTGELFF.

The chain's CDR3 is CASSLGREGGETQYF. The sequenced CDR3 bases are TGTGCCAGCAGCTTGGGGCGGGAGGGCGGAGAGACC. The rearrangement joins TRBV5-8 to TRBJ2-5; 9 bases are a match to TRBD2. The read halts 3 residues ahead of the CDR3 end, with the missing end drawn from the germline J gene. The CDR3 extends over 15 amino acids. Germline trimming cut 0 bases from V and 4 bases from J; bases unmatched to any gene: 4. Germline V lookup: CDR1 SGHTS, CDR2 YDEGEE.